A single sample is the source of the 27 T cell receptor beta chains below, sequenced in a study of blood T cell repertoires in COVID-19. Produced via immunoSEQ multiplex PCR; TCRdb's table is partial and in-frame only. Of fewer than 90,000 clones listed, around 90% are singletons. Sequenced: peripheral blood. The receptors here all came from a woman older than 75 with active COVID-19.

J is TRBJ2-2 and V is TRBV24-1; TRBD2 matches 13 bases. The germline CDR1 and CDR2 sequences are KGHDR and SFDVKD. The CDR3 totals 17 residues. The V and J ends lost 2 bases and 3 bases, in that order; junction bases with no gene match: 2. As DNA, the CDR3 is TGTGCCACCAGTGATTCCGGACTAGCGGGAGACACCGGGGAGCTGTTTTTT. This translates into CATSDSGLAGDTGELFF.

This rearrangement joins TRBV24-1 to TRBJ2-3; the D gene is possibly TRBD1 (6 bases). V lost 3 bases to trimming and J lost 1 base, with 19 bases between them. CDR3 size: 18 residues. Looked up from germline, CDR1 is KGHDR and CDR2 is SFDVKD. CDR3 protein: CATSDPSGTLRGTDTQYF. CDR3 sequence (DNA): TGTGCCACCAGTGATCCGTCCGGGACACTAAGAGGCACAGATACGCAGTATTTT.

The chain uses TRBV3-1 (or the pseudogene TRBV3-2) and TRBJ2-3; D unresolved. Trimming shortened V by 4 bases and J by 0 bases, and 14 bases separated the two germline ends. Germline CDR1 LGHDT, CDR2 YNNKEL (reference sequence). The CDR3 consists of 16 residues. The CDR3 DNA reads TGTGCCAGCAGCCTCTCGGTTAGTTCTAGCACAGATACGCAGTATTTT. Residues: CASSLSVSSSTDTQYF.

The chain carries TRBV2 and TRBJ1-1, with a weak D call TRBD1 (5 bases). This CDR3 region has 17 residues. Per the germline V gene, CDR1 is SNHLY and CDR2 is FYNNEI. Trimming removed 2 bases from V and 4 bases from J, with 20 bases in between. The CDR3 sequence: CASSEWAGGTRFTEAFF. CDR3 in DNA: TGTGCCAGCAGTGAATGGGCGGGCGGGACGAGGTTCACTGAAGCTTTCTTT.

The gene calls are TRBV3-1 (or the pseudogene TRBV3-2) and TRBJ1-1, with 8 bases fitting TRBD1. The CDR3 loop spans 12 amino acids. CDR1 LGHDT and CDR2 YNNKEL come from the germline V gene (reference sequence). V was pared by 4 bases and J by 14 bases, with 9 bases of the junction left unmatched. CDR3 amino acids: CASSRDRSPGFF. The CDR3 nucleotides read TGTGCCAGCAGCCGGGACAGGTCCCCAGGATTCTTT.

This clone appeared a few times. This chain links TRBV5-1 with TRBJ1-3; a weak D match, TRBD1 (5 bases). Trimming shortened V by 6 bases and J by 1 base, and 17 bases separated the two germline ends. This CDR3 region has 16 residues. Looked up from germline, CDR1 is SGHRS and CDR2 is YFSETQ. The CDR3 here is CASTARTGGSGNTIYF. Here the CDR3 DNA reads TGCGCCAGCACCGCCCGGACGGGGGGTTCTGGAAACACCATATATTTT.

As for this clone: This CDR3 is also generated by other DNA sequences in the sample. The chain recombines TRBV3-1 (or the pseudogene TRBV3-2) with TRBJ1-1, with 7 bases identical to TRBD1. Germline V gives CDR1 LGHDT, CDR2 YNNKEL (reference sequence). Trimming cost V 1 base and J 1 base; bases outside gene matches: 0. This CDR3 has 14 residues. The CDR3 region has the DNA TGTGCCAGCAGCCAAGGACAGGGGAACACTGAAGCTTTCTTT. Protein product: CASSQGQGNTEAFF.

This CDR3 reads CASSYSGQGARKAFF. The CDR3 bases are TGTGCCAGCAGTTACTCGGGACAGGGGGCGCGAAAAGCTTTCTTT. This chain connects TRBV6-2 or TRBV6-3 to TRBJ1-1; 12 positions match TRBD1. Germline values: CDR1 MNHEY, CDR2 SVGEGT. Trimming cost V 0 bases and J 9 bases; bases outside gene matches: 5. The CDR3 loop spans 15 amino acids.

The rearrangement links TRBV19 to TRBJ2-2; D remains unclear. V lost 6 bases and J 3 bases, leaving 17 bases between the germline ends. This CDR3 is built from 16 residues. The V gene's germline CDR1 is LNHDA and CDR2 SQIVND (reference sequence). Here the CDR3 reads CASSTHRVGYTGELFF. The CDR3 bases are TGTGCCAGTAGCACCCACCGGGTCGGGTACACCGGGGAGCTGTTTTTT.

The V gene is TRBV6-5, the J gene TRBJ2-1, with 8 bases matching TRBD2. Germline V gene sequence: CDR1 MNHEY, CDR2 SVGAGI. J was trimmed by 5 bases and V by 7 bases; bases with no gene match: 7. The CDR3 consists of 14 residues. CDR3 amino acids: CASIPAGGNNEQFF. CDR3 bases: TGTGCCAGCATCCCGGCGGGGGGAAACAATGAGCAGTTCTTC.

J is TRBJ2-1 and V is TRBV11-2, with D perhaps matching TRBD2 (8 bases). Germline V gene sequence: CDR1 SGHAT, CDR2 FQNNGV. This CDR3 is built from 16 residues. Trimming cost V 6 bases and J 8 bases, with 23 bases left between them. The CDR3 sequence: CASRSGGAGDFYEQFF. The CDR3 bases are TGTGCCAGCAGATCAGGGGGAGCGGGAGATTTCTATGAGCAGTTCTTC.

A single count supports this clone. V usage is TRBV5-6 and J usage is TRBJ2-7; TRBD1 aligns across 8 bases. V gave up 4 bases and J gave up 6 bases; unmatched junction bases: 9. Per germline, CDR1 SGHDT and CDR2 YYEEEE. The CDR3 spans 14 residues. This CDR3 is CASSLTGGFGEQYF. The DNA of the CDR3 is TGTGCCAGCAGCCTTACAGGGGGGTTCGGCGAGCAGTACTTC.

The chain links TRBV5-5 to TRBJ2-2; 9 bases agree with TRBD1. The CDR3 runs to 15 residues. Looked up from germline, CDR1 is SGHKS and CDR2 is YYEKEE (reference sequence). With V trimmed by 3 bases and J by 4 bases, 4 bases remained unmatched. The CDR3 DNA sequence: TGTGCCAGCAGCTCCGGGACAGGGAGCACCGGGGAGCTGTTTTTT. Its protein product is CASSSGTGSTGELFF.

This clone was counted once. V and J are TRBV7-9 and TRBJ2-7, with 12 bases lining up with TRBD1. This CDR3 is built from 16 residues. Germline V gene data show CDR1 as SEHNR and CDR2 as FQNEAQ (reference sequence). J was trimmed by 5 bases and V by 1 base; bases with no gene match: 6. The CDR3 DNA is TGTGCCAGCAGCTTAGACCCGGGACAGGGGGCCGACGAGCAGTACTTC. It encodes CASSLDPGQGADEQYF.

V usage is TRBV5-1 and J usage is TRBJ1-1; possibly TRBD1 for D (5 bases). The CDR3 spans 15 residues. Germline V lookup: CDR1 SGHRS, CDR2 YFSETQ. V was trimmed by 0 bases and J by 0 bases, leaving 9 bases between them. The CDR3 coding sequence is TGCGCCAGCAGCTTGGTCGGGGGGTTGAACACTGAAGCTTTCTTT. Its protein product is CASSLVGGLNTEAFF. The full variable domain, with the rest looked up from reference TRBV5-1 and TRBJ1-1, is KAGVTQTPRYLIKTRGQQVTLSCSPISGHRSVSWYQQTPGQGLQFLFEYFSETQRNKGNFPGRFSGRQFSNSRSEMNVSTLELGDSALYLCASSLVGGLNTEAFFGQGTRLTVV.

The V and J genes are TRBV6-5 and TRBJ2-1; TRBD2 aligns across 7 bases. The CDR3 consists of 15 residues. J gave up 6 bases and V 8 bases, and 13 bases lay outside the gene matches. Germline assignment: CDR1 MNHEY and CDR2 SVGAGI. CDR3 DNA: TGTGCCAGCTACCAGACAGCGGGATTACTCAATGAGCAGTTCTTC. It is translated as CASYQTAGLLNEQFF.

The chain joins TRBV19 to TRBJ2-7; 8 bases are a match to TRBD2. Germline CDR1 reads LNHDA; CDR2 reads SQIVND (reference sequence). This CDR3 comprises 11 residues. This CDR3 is CGRGGSYEQYF. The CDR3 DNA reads TGTGGCCGGGGGGGGTCCTACGAGCAGTACTTC.

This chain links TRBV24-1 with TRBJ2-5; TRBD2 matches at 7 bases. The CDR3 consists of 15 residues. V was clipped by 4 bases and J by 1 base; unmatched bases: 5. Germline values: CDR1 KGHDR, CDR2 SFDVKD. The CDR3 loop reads CATSEGGASQETQYF. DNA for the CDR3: TGTGCCACCAGTGAGGGAGGGGCGAGCCAAGAGACCCAGTACTTC.

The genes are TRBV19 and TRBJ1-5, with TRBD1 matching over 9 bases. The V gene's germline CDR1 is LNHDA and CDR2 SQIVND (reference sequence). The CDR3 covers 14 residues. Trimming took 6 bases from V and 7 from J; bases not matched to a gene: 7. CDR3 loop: CASSTGGGIQPQHF. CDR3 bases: TGTGCCAGTAGCACAGGGGGCGGGATACAGCCCCAGCATTTT.

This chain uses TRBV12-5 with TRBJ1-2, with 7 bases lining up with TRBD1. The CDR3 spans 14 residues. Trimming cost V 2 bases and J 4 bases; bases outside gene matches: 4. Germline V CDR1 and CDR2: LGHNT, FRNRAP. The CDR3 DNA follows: TGTGCTAGTGGTTTGACTGACAGGGTCTATGGCTACACCTTC. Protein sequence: CASGLTDRVYGYTF.

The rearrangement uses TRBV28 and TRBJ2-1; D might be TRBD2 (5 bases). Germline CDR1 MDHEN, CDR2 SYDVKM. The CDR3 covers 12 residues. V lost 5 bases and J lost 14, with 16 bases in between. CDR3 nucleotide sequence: TGTGCCAGCAGTCACCCCCCCTACGGGGAGTTCTTC. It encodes CASSHPPYGEFF. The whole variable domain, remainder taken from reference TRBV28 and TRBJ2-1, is DVKVTQSSRYLVKRTGEKVFLECVQDMDHENMFWYRQDPGLGLRLIYFSYDVKMKEKGDIPEGYSVSREKKERFSLILESASTNQTSMYLCASSHPPYGEFFGPGTRLTVL.

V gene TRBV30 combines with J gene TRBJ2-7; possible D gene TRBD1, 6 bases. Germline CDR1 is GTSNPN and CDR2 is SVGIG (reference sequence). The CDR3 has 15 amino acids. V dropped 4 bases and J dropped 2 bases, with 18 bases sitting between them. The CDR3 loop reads CAWIHKEPGAYEQYF. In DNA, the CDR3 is TGTGCCTGGATTCACAAGGAGCCAGGGGCCTACGAGCAGTACTTC.

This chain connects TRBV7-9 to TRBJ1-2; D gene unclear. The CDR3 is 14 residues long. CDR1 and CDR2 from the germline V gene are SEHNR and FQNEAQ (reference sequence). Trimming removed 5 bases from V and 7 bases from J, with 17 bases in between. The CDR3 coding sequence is TGTGCCAGCAGCCTGGACTCTGACCTGGCTGGCTACACCTTC. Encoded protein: CASSLDSDLAGYTF.

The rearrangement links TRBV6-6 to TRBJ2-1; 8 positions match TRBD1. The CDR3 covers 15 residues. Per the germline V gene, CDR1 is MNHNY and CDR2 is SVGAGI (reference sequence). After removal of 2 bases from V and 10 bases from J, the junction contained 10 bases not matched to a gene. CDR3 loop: CASSYPAGQGREQFF. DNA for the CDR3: TGTGCCAGCAGTTACCCAGCCGGACAGGGACGGGAGCAGTTCTTC.

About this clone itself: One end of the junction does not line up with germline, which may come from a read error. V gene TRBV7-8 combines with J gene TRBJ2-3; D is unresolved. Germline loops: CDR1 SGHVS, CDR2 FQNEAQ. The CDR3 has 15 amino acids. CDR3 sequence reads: CASSLVSAATDTQYF. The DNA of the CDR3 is TGTGCCAGCAGCTTAGTGTCAGCTGCCACAGATACGCAATATTTT.

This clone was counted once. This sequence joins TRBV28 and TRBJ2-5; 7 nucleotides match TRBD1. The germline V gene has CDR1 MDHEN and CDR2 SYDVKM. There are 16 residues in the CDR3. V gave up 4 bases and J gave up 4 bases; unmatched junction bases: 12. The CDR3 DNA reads TGTGCCAGCAGTTCTCGACAGGGAGCCCTAATAGAGACCCAGTACTTC. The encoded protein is CASSSRQGALIETQYF.

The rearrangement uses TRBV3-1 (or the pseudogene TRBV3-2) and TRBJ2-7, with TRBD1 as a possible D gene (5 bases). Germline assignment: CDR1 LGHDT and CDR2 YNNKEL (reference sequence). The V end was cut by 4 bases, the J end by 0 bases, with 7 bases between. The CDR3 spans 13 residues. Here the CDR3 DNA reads TGTGCCAGCAGCCGAGACAGCTCCTACGAGCAGTACTTC. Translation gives CASSRDSSYEQYF.